This entry describes one T cell receptor beta chain. Per the original methods: Amplifying reference gene primers gave estimates of nucleated cell counts. Generated by immunoSEQ multiplex PCR, the TCRdb table keeps only in-frame clones and is missing some. The DNA gave D and trimming, while V, J and clone size come from that table. The table shows roughly 250,000 clones, with roughly 90% occurring only once. This sample was taken from a study of blood T cell repertoires in COVID-19. Turning to the study itself: T cells, B-cell-depleted T cells, or PBMCs supplied cDNA or gDNA.

The germline CDR1 and CDR2 sequences are WNHNN and SYGVQD (reference sequence). This CDR3 spans 13 amino acids. Trimming took 2 bases from V and 3 from J, leaving 7 bases between them. The sample comprised peripheral blood. The chain joins TRBV10-1 to TRBJ1-1; tentative D call: TRBD1 (5 bases). The receptor's source is a man in his thirties or forties with acute or convalescent COVID-19. The CDR3 protein is CASSEKGYTEAFF. The DNA for the CDR3 is TGCGCCAGCAGTGAGAAGGGGTACACTGAAGCTTTCTTT.